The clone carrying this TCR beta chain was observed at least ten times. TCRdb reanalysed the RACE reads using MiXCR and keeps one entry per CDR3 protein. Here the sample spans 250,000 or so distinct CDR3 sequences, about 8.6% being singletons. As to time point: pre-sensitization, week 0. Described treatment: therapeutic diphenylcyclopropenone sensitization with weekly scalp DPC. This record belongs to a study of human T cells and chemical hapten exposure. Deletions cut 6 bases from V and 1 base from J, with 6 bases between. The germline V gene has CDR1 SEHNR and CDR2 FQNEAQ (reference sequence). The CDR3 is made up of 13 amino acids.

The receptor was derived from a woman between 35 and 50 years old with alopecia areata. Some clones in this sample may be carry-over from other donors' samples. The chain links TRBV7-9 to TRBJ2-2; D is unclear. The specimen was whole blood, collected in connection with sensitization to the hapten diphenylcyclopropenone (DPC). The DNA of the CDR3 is TGTGCCAGCAGTCCCGAGAACACCGGGGAGCTGTTTTTT. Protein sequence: CASSPENTGELFF.